These T cell receptor beta chains were read from a single sample in a study of CD8+CD57+ T cells in acquired aplastic anemia. MiXCR was run by TCRdb on the reads, yielding one entry per CDR3 protein. The repertoire holds about 98,000 distinct CDR3 sequences, around two thirds seen once, with 55% to 65% in the top ten. Sequencing was carried out using sorted CD4+, CD8+, or CD8+CD57+ T cells (not recorded which) from PBMCs. These receptors all stem from a human donor with aplastic anemia. The CDR3 runs from the conserved cysteine through the conserved F or W. D genes are given only for firm matches. Clone size is stated in some rows and not others, as once, few, many or a class when expanded.

d_call j_call clone_size v_call cdr3_aa cdr3_nt
TRBD1 TRBJ1-3 . TRBV7-6 CASSLPPLGTGTISPNSGNTIYF TGTGCCAGCAGCTTACCCCCCCTTGGGACAGGAACGATCTCACCCAACTCTGGAAACACCATATATTTT
TRBD1 TRBJ2-3 few TRBV19 CASSEQGAQGDTQYF TGTGCCAGTAGTGAACAGGGGGCGCAAGGAGATACGCAGTATTTT
. TRBJ1-2 once TRBV11-1 CASSSYGGDAAYGYTF TGTGCCAGCAGCTCCTACGGGGGAGATGCCGCTTATGGCTACACCTTC
. TRBJ1-2 . TRBV9 CASSVASYGYTF TGTGCCAGCAGCGTAGCCAGCTATGGCTACACCTTC
. TRBJ1-6 . TRBV2 CASTTGAPPLHF TGTGCCAGCACAACGGGGGCTCCACCCCTCCACTTT
TRBD1 TRBJ1-5 . TRBV4-3 CASSQGTGLGQPQHF TGCGCCAGCAGCCAAGGGACAGGATTGGGTCAGCCCCAGCATTTT
. TRBJ2-7 . TRBV19 CASRGQETYEQYF TGTGCCAGTAGGGGGCAGGAAACCTACGAGCAGTACTTC
. TRBJ2-7 many TRBV12-3/TRBV12-4 CASSSIGTGNYEQYF TGTGCCAGCAGTTCTATAGGGACCGGTAACTACGAGCAGTACTTC
. TRBJ1-2 few TRBV29-1 CSVAGNYGYTF TGCAGCGTTGCCGGGAACTATGGCTACACCTTC
. TRBJ2-2 . TRBV20-1 CSARSGQQNTGELFF TGCAGTGCTAGATCGGGGCAACAGAACACCGGGGAGCTGTTTTTT
. TRBJ1-1 . TRBV4-2 CASSQDPRANTEAFF TGTGCCAGCAGCCAAGATCCCAGGGCGAACACTGAAGCTTTCTTT
. TRBJ2-5 many TRBV7-8 CASSPRTQQETQYF TGTGCCAGCAGCCCACGGACTCAACAAGAGACCCAGTACTTC
TRBD2 TRBJ2-1 . TRBV20-1 CSEAGGPSNEQFF TGCAGTGAGGCGGGGGGGCCGAGCAATGAGCAGTTCTTC
. TRBJ1-1 . TRBV10-3 CAISQSNTEAFF TGTGCCATCAGCCAATCGAACACTGAAGCTTTCTTT
TRBD1 TRBJ1-1 . TRBV9 CASSVEGGGWTEAFF TGTGCCAGCAGCGTTGAAGGGGGCGGTTGGACTGAAGCTTTCTTT
TRBD2 TRBJ2-7 . TRBV19 CASSMGLADEQYF TGTGCCAGTAGTATGGGACTAGCGGACGAGCAGTACTTC
. TRBJ1-3 once TRBV29-1 CSVELASGNTIYF TGCAGCGTTGAACTTGCCTCTGGAAACACCATATATTTT